This T cell receptor (beta chain) is drawn from a study of cytomegalovirus exposure and HLA in healthy donors. Study-level background: The approximately 130 validation repertoires and the roughly 700 first-cohort repertoires shared a platform, a later analysis reported. Findings of the study overall: The tendency of first-cohort TCR clusters to co-occur in the 90 to 150 validation repertoires was the finding of a later analysis.

The donors were members of the validation cohort comprising over a hundred subjects, separate from the roughly 670-subject first cohort. Trimming took 5 bases from V and 5 from J, leaving 12 bases between them. CDR3 length equals 13 residues. Germline V gene lookup returns CDR1 KGHSH and CDR2 LQKENI. The method was immunoSEQ multiplex PCR; TCRdb's version includes in-frame clones alone and lacks a portion of them. Of roughly 280,000 clones detected, around 86% appear once; the ten largest clones hold less than 1.2%. Details on this clone: The antigen remains unidentified.

What was sequenced was PBMCs. The rearrangement joins TRBV18 to TRBJ2-5; weak D call: TRBD2 (5 bases). The TCR comes from a woman aged 18-35 years in good health and CMV-seronegative. CDR3 nucleotides: TGTGCCAGCTCAGTAATAAAGCGGGAGACCCAGTACTTC. Its translation is CASSVIKRETQYF. The variable domain in full, with the rest retrieved from reference TRBV18 and TRBJ2-5, is NAGVMQNPRHLVRRRGQEARLRCSPMKGHSHVYWYRQLPEEGLKFMVYLQKENIIDESGMPKERFSAEFPKEGPSILRIQQVVRGDSAAYFCASSVIKRETQYFGPGTRLLVL.